Below are 5 T cell receptor beta chains sequenced from a single sample in a study of shared clonotypes between healthy human individuals. Method: immunoSEQ multiplex PCR; TCRdb's copy keeps in-frame clones and lacks some. The repertoire holds over a million clones, with around 78% as singletons. The sample consisted of memory CD4+ T cells from PBMCs. Subset indicated: CD45RA-negative fraction. The receptors stem from a man between 18 and 35 years old in good health. Some clones in this sample may be carry-over from other donors' samples.

This clone was counted a single time. This rearrangement joins TRBV7-3 to TRBJ1-5; 7 bases map to TRBD1. J lost 3 bases, V lost 5 bases, and 7 bases had no gene match. This CDR3 comprises 15 residues. Looked up from germline, CDR1 is SGHTA and CDR2 is FQGTGA. Here the CDR3 reads CASSHRDRVNQPQHF. As DNA, the CDR3 is TGTGCCAGCAGCCATAGGGACAGAGTCAATCAGCCCCAGCATTTT. Supplemented by reference TRBV7-3 and TRBJ1-5, the full variable domain reads GAGVSQTPSNKVTEKGKYVELRCDPISGHTALYWYRQSLGQGPEFLIYFQGTGAADDSGLPNDRFFAVRPEGSVSTLKIQRTERGDSAVYLCASSHRDRVNQPQHFGDGTRLSIL.

The J gene is TRBJ2-7, the V gene TRBV11-2; 11 bases are shared with TRBD2. V lost 4 bases, J lost 9 bases, and 11 bases stayed unmatched. The CDR3 runs 15 residues. Germline V gene lookup returns CDR1 SGHAT and CDR2 FQNNGV. CDR3 in DNA: TGTGCCAGCAGCTCCGGGACTAGCGGCTTCTCTGGGCAGTACTTC. Encoded protein: CASSSGTSGFSGQYF. The variable domain in full, with the rest retrieved from reference TRBV11-2 and TRBJ2-7, is EAGVAQSPRYKIIEKRQSVAFWCNPISGHATLYWYQQILGQGPKLLIQFQNNGVVDDSQLPKDRFSAERLKGVDSTLKIQPAKLEDSAVYLCASSSGTSGFSGQYFGPGTRLTVT.

The chain combines TRBV20-1 with TRBJ2-5, with D unresolved. Trimming took off 3 bases at V and 3 bases at J, with 5 bases between the two ends. The CDR3 runs 11 residues. Germline CDR1 is DFQATT and CDR2 is SNEGSKA (reference sequence). CDR3 protein: CSASPEETQYF. The CDR3 DNA is TGCAGTGCTAGCCCAGAAGAGACCCAGTACTTC.

This clone was counted between two and nine times. CDR3 in DNA: TGTGCCAGCAGCGACAACCAAGTATCTGAAGCTTTCTTT. Protein: CASSDNQVSEAFF. The gene calls are TRBV7-9 and TRBJ1-1; no firm D call. Germline-derived CDR1 and CDR2 are SEHNR and FQNEAQ (reference sequence). V dropped 5 bases and J dropped 6 bases, with 13 bases sitting between them. This CDR3 contains 13 residues.

The J gene is TRBJ2-2, the V gene TRBV7-3; perhaps TRBD2 as D (5 bases). Trimming took 5 bases from V and 6 from J, leaving 16 bases between them. CDR3 length: 15 residues. From germline, CDR1 is SGHTA and CDR2 FQGTGA. The CDR3 nucleotides are TGTGCCAGCAGCCCGGGGTCAACCTCGGCCGGGGAGCTGTTTTTT. It codes for CASSPGSTSAGELFF.